This T cell receptor (beta chain) was profiled in a study of breast tumors, draining lymph nodes, adjacent tissues. Study-level points and caveats: The data were judged consistent with most tumor T cells coming from lymph node and expanding in tumor. That most tumor T cells come from lymph nodes remained unproven.

The CDR3 has 15 amino acids. Per germline, CDR1 LGHDT and CDR2 YNNKEL (reference sequence). The V end lost 0 bases, the J end lost 7 bases, and 13 bases lay between the germline ends. From the multiplex PCR reads, TCRdb called clonotypes with MiXCR, one entry per CDR3 protein. The sample has roughly 120,000 distinct CDR3 sequences; roughly 21% are singletons. Samples came from axillary lymph nodes draining the breast cancer. This clonotype occurred many times. The target antigen is unknown. This TCR was sampled from a female donor with breast cancer. Some clones in this sample may be carry-over from other donors' samples. The sample consisted of axillary lymph node tissue. The chain is built from TRBV3-1 and TRBJ1-5; no definite D call. CDR3 sequence: CASSQDDGGRQPQHF. In DNA form, the CDR3 reads TGTGCCAGCAGCCAAGATGATGGCGGCCGGCAGCCCCAGCATTTT.